One sample yielded the 27 T cell receptor beta chains listed below, sequenced in a study of breast tumors, draining lymph nodes, adjacent tissues. TCRdb processed the multiplex PCR reads anew with MiXCR; each CDR3 protein has one entry. The data hold 150,000 or so distinct CDR3 sequences, with approximately 30% observed a single time. The lymph nodes were axillary draining lymph nodes from breast cancer patients. The sample consisted of axillary lymph node tissue. The receptors derive from a female donor with breast cancer. Some clones in this sample may be carry-over from other donors' samples.

This clonotype was found many times. Possible read error: a much larger clone is one base away. The chain joins TRBV6-7 to TRBJ2-3; 8 bases agree with TRBD1. TRBV6-7 counts as an open reading frame of uncertain function. The CDR3 runs to 18 residues. Germline trimming cut 6 bases from V and 2 bases from J; bases unmatched to any gene: 16. The CDR3 coding sequence is TGTGCCAGCAGCCGGACAGGGAGAGTAGGTGCTAACACAGATACGCAGTATTTT. Its translation is CASSRTGRVGANTDTQYF.

The chain links TRBV6-5 to TRBJ1-6, with TRBD1 as a possible D gene (6 bases). In germline, CDR1 is MNHEY, CDR2 SVGAGI. Between the trimmed V and J ends, which lost 5 bases and 8 bases, there was a span of 13 bases. The CDR3 totals 14 residues. This CDR3 reads CASSLSPGDSPLHF. CDR3 bases: TGTGCCAGCAGTCTATCCCCAGGGGATTCACCCCTCCACTTT.

On this clonotype: An end of the junction differs from the germline gene, which may be a read error. This sequence joins TRBV20-1 and TRBJ2-7; D gene uncertain. This CDR3 contains 13 residues. Germline V lookup: CDR1 DFQATT, CDR2 SNEGSKA (reference sequence). The CDR3 region is CRARLPGIYEQYF. The CDR3 coding sequence is TGCAGAGCTAGATTGCCCGGAATCTACGAGCAATACTTC.

This clonotype occurred many times. V is TRBV5-1 and J is TRBJ2-3; 10 bases are shared with TRBD2. The ends lost 2 bases at V and 2 bases at J; junction bases unmatched: 2. The CDR3 has 15 residues. Germline CDR1 and CDR2: SGHRS and YFSETQ. The DNA for the CDR3 is TGCGCCAGCAGCTTAGCGGGAGGGATCACAGATACGCAGTATTTT. Translation: CASSLAGGITDTQYF.

The rearrangement links TRBV2 to TRBJ1-1; D is unresolved. V shed 2 bases and J shed 6 bases, with 10 bases lying between them. The V gene's germline CDR1 is SNHLY and CDR2 FYNNEI. CDR3 length: 13 amino acids. The CDR3 nucleotides read TGTGCCAGCAGTGAAAGCCCTACCGCTGAAGCTTTCTTT. Translated, it gives CASSESPTAEAFF.

The table lists this clonotype with many counts. V usage is TRBV20-1 and J usage is TRBJ2-7; 8 bases are a match to TRBD1. The junction had 8 bases not matched to a gene; V was cut back by 7 bases and J by 3 bases. Germline V gene data show CDR1 as DFQATT and CDR2 as SNEGSKA (reference sequence). The CDR3 extends over 13 amino acids. Here the CDR3 reads CSVPSQGDYEQYF. The CDR3, as DNA: TGCAGTGTTCCCTCACAGGGGGACTACGAGCAGTACTTC.

Only a few counts were recorded for this clonotype. The CDR3 here is CASSGQAGMNTEAFF. In DNA form, the CDR3 reads TGTGCCAGCAGCGGACAGGCAGGGATGAACACTGAAGCTTTCTTT. The V call is TRBV9, the J call TRBJ1-1, with TRBD1 as a possible D gene (6 bases). Germline V gene data show CDR1 as SGDLS and CDR2 as YYNGEE. Trimming stripped 3 bases from V and 0 bases from J, with 12 bases between. This CDR3 has 15 residues.

The gene calls are TRBV30 and TRBJ2-7; TRBD2 matches at 11 bases. The germline V gene encodes CDR1 GTSNPN and CDR2 SVGIG (reference sequence). The CDR3 consists of 16 residues. V trimming: 2 bases; J trimming: 5 bases; junction bases outside the gene matches: 11. DNA for the CDR3: TGTGCCTGGAGTACTGGGCTAGCGGGAGGAGTCAACGAGCAGTACTTC. This codes for CAWSTGLAGGVNEQYF. Supplemented by reference TRBV30 and TRBJ2-7, the full variable domain reads SQTIHQWPATLVQPVGSPLSLECTVEGTSNPNLYWYRQAAGRGLQLLFYSVGIGQISSEVPQNLSASRPQDRQFILSSKKLLLSDSGFYLCAWSTGLAGGVNEQYFGPGTRLTVT.

This clonotype was seen at least ten times. The chain is built from TRBV5-8 and TRBJ1-2, with D unresolved. The V gene lost 4 bases and the J gene lost 4 bases, with 20 bases spanning the gap. The length of the CDR3 is 16 residues. The V gene's germline CDR1 is SGHTS and CDR2 YDEGEE. For the CDR3, the DNA is TGTGCCAGCAGCCCTACGGTACCACGGAACGTCTATGGCTACACCTTC. Its translation: CASSPTVPRNVYGYTF.

The CDR3 DNA sequence: TGTGCCAGTAGTTCCCAGGGGGCGTACGAGCAGTTCTTC. Translation gives CASSSQGAYEQFF. This chain joins TRBV19 and TRBJ2-1; the match to TRBD1 covers 8 bases. There are 13 residues in the CDR3. Germline V lookup: CDR1 LNHDA, CDR2 SQIVND (reference sequence). Trimming took 5 bases from V and 10 from J; bases not matched to a gene: 7.

The chain links TRBV19 to TRBJ1-3; TRBD1 agrees at 8 bases. This CDR3 contains 16 residues. Germline lookup yields CDR1 LNHDA and CDR2 SQIVND (reference sequence). The ends lost 7 bases at V and 2 bases at J; junction bases unmatched: 10. The CDR3 is CASTITGGIAGNTIYF. The CDR3 coding sequence is TGTGCCAGTACTATTACAGGGGGGATCGCTGGAAACACCATATATTTT.

Of note for this clonotype: Relative to the germline gene, one junction end is altered; a read error may explain this. The V and J genes are TRBV7-9 and TRBJ2-3; D is perhaps TRBD1 (6 bases). The germline gives CDR1 SEHNR, CDR2 FQNEAQ (reference sequence). This CDR3 comprises 15 residues. The CDR3 loop reads CASSSSAGAEDTQHF. DNA of the CDR3: TGTGCCAGCAGCTCTTCGGCAGGGGCGGAAGATACGCAGCACTTT. Drawing the rest from reference TRBV7-9 and TRBJ2-3, the complete variable domain is DTGVSQNPRHKITKRGQNVTFRCDPISEHNRLYWYRQTLGQGPEFLTYFQNEAQLEKSRLLSDRFSAERPKGSFSTLEIQRTEQGDSAMYLCASSSSAGAEDTQHFGPGTRLTVL.

The gene calls are TRBV29-1 and TRBJ1-2, with 9 bases lining up with TRBD1. Germline values: CDR1 SQVTM, CDR2 ANQGSEA. Germline trimming cut 8 bases from V and 8 bases from J; bases unmatched to any gene: 9. This CDR3 spans 12 amino acids. The CDR3 nucleotides are TGCAGCCGAGGACAGGGGTGGAGGGGCTACACCTTC. Its protein is CSRGQGWRGYTF.

Turning to this clonotype: This may stem from a read error, because a much larger clone lies one nucleotide away. The rearrangement links TRBV11-2 to TRBJ2-3; possibly TRBD1 or TRBD2 for D (5 bases each). CDR1 SGHAT and CDR2 FQNNGV come from the germline V gene. V shed 4 bases and J shed 1 base, with 18 bases lying between them. The CDR3 consists of 17 residues. CDR3 coding DNA: TGTGCCAGCAGCTCGCCTCTGGAGCCGGGGCGCACAGATACGCAGTATTTT. Its protein is CASSSPLEPGRTDTQYF.

The rearrangement joins TRBV5-1 to TRBJ2-5; perhaps TRBD1 as D (5 bases). The CDR3 is 14 amino acids. Germline lookup yields CDR1 SGHRS and CDR2 YFSETQ. V was cut by 0 bases and J by 5 bases, with 11 bases left in between. As DNA, the CDR3 is TGCGCCAGCAGCTTGGTTTCGAAGGGGGAGACCCAGTACTTC. It yields the protein CASSLVSKGETQYF.

This clonotype was detected many times. The genes are TRBV5-1 and TRBJ2-3; tentative D call: TRBD1 (5 bases). This CDR3 has 15 amino acids. Germline-derived CDR1 and CDR2 are SGHRS and YFSETQ. V was shortened by 1 base and J by 2 bases, with 11 bases between the two germline ends. The CDR3 DNA sequence: TGCGCCAGCAGCTTGAGGGGCGGTAACACAGATACGCAGTATTTT. This translates into CASSLRGGNTDTQYF. Using reference TRBV5-1 and TRBJ2-3 for the parts outside the CDR3, the full variable domain is KAGVTQTPRYLIKTRGQQVTLSCSPISGHRSVSWYQQTPGQGLQFLFEYFSETQRNKGNFPGRFSGRQFSNSRSEMNVSTLELGDSALYLCASSLRGGNTDTQYFGPGTRLTVL.

This clonotype appeared many times. This sequence joins TRBV6-5 and TRBJ1-4; 7 nucleotides match TRBD1. Germline V gives CDR1 MNHEY, CDR2 SVGAGI. The CDR3 consists of 14 residues. J was trimmed by 10 bases and V by 2 bases; bases with no gene match: 7. The CDR3 DNA reads as TGTGCCAGCAGTTACGAGGGTAGGGGGCGAAAACTGTTTTTT. It codes for CASSYEGRGRKLFF.

In its sample, this clonotype was seen a few times. A much larger clone lies a single base off, so this may be a read error. V and J are TRBV6-4 and TRBJ1-5; D is undetermined. CDR1 is MRHNA and CDR2 is SNTAGT in the germline V gene. The CDR3 is 15 residues long. The DNA of the CDR3 is TGTGCCAGCAGTCACTCCGAAGGGATCAGGCAGCCCCAGCATTTT. Its translation: CASSHSEGIRQPQHF.

Remarks on this clonotype: The junction departs from the called germline gene at one end, perhaps through a read error. The rearrangement uses TRBV7-3 and TRBJ2-5, with a possible D match to TRBD2 (5 bases). Germline V lookup: CDR1 SGHTA, CDR2 FQGTGA. This CDR3 region has 13 residues. The CDR3: CAGSHGEQETQYF. As DNA, the CDR3 is TGTGCCGGCAGCCACGGGGAGCAAGAGACCCAGTACTTC.

This clonotype was counted ten times or more. The chain links TRBV2 to TRBJ2-2; tentatively, D is TRBD2 (5 bases). Germline values: CDR1 SNHLY, CDR2 FYNNEI. The CDR3 extends over 14 amino acids. V lost 4 bases, J lost 5 bases, and 11 bases lay in between. CDR3 residues: CASSVGVETGELFF. CDR3 sequence (DNA): TGTGCCAGCAGTGTCGGGGTTGAAACCGGGGAGCTGTTTTTT.

V and J are TRBV7-2 and TRBJ2-7; 9 nucleotides match TRBD2. CDR1 is SGHTA and CDR2 is FQGNSA in the germline V gene. The CDR3 sequence is 17 residues long. V dropped 5 bases and J dropped 3; count of bases not matched to a gene: 14. DNA for the CDR3: TGTGCCAGCAGCCAATCCCGGGGGCTAGCGGGGAACTACGAGCAGTACTTC. Translating gives CASSQSRGLAGNYEQYF.

V usage is TRBV2 and J usage is TRBJ2-7; TRBD1 might be the D (6 bases). This CDR3 contains 14 residues. Per germline, CDR1 SNHLY and CDR2 FYNNEI. V was trimmed by 7 bases and J by 0 bases, leaving 13 bases between them. CDR3 region: CASIWTASSYEQYF. CDR3 DNA: TGTGCCAGCATTTGGACAGCCAGCTCCTACGAGCAGTACTTC.

Comment on this clonotype: Compared with germline, one end of the junction differs, possibly owing to a read error. The chain combines TRBV19 with TRBJ1-5, with D perhaps TRBD1 (6 bases). The CDR3 has 18 residues. The germline V gene has CDR1 LNHDA and CDR2 SQIVND (reference sequence). The CDR3, as DNA: TGTGCCAGTATCCCCTTTGCGGGGGGGCTCAATAGCGATCAGCCCCAGCATTTT. The encoded protein is CASIPFAGGLNSDQPQHF.

CDR3 protein: CASSWGSGTETQYF. The DNA for the CDR3 is TGTGCCAGCAGTTGGGGTAGCGGGACGGAGACCCAGTACTTC. J is TRBJ2-5 and V is TRBV12-3 or TRBV12-4, with 8 bases aligning to TRBD2. V was pared by 4 bases and J by 5 bases, with 6 bases of the junction left unmatched. The CDR3 is 14 residues long.

About this clonotype itself: An end of the junction does not agree with germline; a read error may underlie this. The chain carries TRBV5-1 and TRBJ2-5, with TRBD2 as a possible D gene (5 bases). The CDR3 loop spans 12 amino acids. Per the germline V gene, CDR1 is SGHRS and CDR2 is YFSETQ. In DNA, the CDR3 is TGCGCCAGCAGCTTAACTAGAGAGACCCACTACTTC. Translated: CASSLTRETHYF. The full variable domain, completed using reference TRBV5-1 and TRBJ2-5, is KAGVTQTPRYLIKTRGQQVTLSCSPISGHRSVSWYQQTPGQGLQFLFEYFSETQRNKGNFPGRFSGRQFSNSRSEMNVSTLELGDSALYLCASSLTRETHYFGPGTRLLVL.

In this sample, this clonotype turned up many times. This CDR3 reads CASSMTGRPYNEQFF. The CDR3 DNA follows: TGTGCCAGCAGTATGACAGGGCGACCCTACAATGAGCAGTTCTTC. This chain joins TRBV27 and TRBJ2-1; the match to TRBD1 covers 7 bases. CDR1 MNHEY and CDR2 SMNVEV come from the germline V gene (reference sequence). CDR3 length: 15 residues. V was pared by 5 bases and J by 2 bases, with 6 bases of the junction left unmatched.

This clonotype occurred many times. The chain links TRBV5-6 to TRBJ2-7; D remains unclear. The CDR3 has 13 residues. V was pared by 1 base and J by 9 bases, with 14 bases between. Looked up from germline, CDR1 is SGHDT and CDR2 is YYEEEE. CDR3 nucleotide sequence: TGTGCCAGCAGCTTGAGTCGAAGAAGGTGGCAGTACTTC. This gives the protein CASSLSRRRWQYF.